These 20 T cell receptor beta chains were sequenced from one sample in a study of response to subunit inactivated influenza vaccine. TCRdb re-called the RT-PCR reads through MiXCR, storing one row per CDR3 protein. The profile covers approximately 680,000 distinct CDR3 sequences, with 15% to 17% appearing a single time and roughly 12% taken by the ten largest. This specimen was PBMCs from blood, taken roughly 13 days after vaccination. Source of these receptors: a man aged 50-59 years who received an inactivated influenza vaccine.

The rearrangement links TRBV28 to TRBJ2-7; 7 bases are shared with TRBD2. Germline lookup yields CDR1 MDHEN and CDR2 SYDVKM. Losses at the gene ends were 5 bases for V and 9 bases for J; bases not matched to a gene: 16. The CDR3 runs 15 residues. This CDR3 reads CASSLGGRGQTGQYF. The CDR3 DNA reads as TGTGCCAGCAGTCTTGGGGGGAGGGGTCAAACGGGGCAGTACTTC.

This clonotype was seen a handful of times. The chain carries TRBV4-2 and TRBJ2-3, with TRBD2 as a possible D gene (5 bases). V gave up 0 bases and J gave up 2 bases, with 12 bases separating them. This CDR3 is built from 16 residues. Germline assignment: CDR1 LGHNA and CDR2 YNFKEQ. The chain's CDR3 is CASSQDPAETTDTQYF. CDR3 sequence (DNA): TGTGCCAGCAGCCAAGATCCAGCGGAGACCACAGATACGCAGTATTTT.

The table lists this clonotype with many counts. The CDR3 spells CASSLKSTGGNSPLHF. In DNA, the CDR3 is TGCGCCAGCAGCCTAAAATCGACAGGGGGCAATTCACCCCTCCACTTT. V gene TRBV5-1 combines with J gene TRBJ1-6; 10 positions agree with TRBD1. Germline CDR1 SGHRS, CDR2 YFSETQ. J was trimmed by 7 bases and V by 4 bases; bases with no gene match: 8. The CDR3 sequence is 16 residues long.

The V gene is TRBV21-1, the J gene TRBJ2-1; no check of the table's D call, TRBD2, against the DNA was made. TRBV21-1 is listed as a pseudogene. The CDR3 has 17 amino acids. DNA for the CDR3: TGTGCCAGCAGCAAAGTAAAAGGGCCCCCCGCTTACAATGAGCAGTTCTTC. Its protein product is CASSKVKGPPAYNEQFF.

The V gene is TRBV20-1, the J gene TRBJ2-1, with 10 nucleotides matching TRBD2. The CDR3 consists of 15 residues. Germline values: CDR1 DFQATT, CDR2 SNEGSKA (reference sequence). V was pared by 3 bases and J by 7 bases, with 9 bases of the junction left unmatched. For the CDR3, the DNA is TGCAGTGCTAGGGGGCTAGCGGGAGTCCTAAATGAGCAGTTCTTC. This sequence encodes CSARGLAGVLNEQFF.

The chain is built from TRBV7-2 and TRBJ2-1, with TRBD2 identical over 14 bases. In germline, CDR1 is SGHTA, CDR2 FQGNSA. V lost 5 bases and J lost 3; bases outside the gene matches: 3. The CDR3 contains 16 residues. CDR3 DNA sequence: TGTGCCAGCAGCCAGACTAGCGGGGGGGGCTACAATGAGCAGTTCTTC. Translating gives CASSQTSGGGYNEQFF.

The sample holds one count of this clonotype. The chain carries TRBV7-1 and TRBJ2-1; D call uncertain. TRBV7-1 is filed as an ORF, its function uncertain. This CDR3 has 10 residues. The V gene lost 11 bases and the J gene lost 12 bases, with 14 bases spanning the gap. The CDR3 nucleotides are TGTGCCTGGAGCGTTGGGTCGCAGTTCTTC. This encodes CAWSVGSQFF.

In its sample, this clonotype was seen many times. The chain uses TRBV7-2 and TRBJ2-1; D gene ambiguous. CDR1 and CDR2 from the germline V gene are SGHTA and FQGNSA. This CDR3 is 12 amino acids long. Trimming removed 4 bases at V and 6 bases at J, with 7 bases between. CDR3 bases: TGTGCCAGCAGCTCCTTTGGCAATGAGCAGTTCTTC. It translates to CASSSFGNEQFF.

This chain joins TRBV6-2 or TRBV6-3 and TRBJ2-1, with a tentative D call TRBD1 (6 bases). The CDR3 is 13 residues long. CDR1 is MNHEY and CDR2 is SVGEGT in the germline V gene. V was trimmed by 2 bases and J by 6 bases, leaving 8 bases between them. CDR3 sequence (DNA): TGTGCCAGCAGTTACGGACAGTTCAATGAGCAGTTCTTC. It specifies CASSYGQFNEQFF.

There are many counts of this clonotype. The V gene is TRBV2, the J gene TRBJ2-5, with 8 bases that match TRBD2. The length of the CDR3 is 13 residues. With 3 bases clipped from V and 4 bases from J, the junction kept 1 base outside the gene matches. The germline V gene has CDR1 SNHLY and CDR2 FYNNEI. CDR3 coding DNA: TGTGCCAGCAGTGACCTAGCGGGAGAGACCCAGTACTTC. Its protein is CASSDLAGETQYF.

V and J are TRBV6-5 and TRBJ2-7; D possibly corresponds to TRBD1 (6 bases). Trimming cost V 2 bases and J 3 bases, with 11 bases left between them. The germline CDR1 and CDR2 sequences are MNHEY and SVGAGI. This CDR3 is built from 14 residues. The CDR3 is CASSYGLQGYEQYF. CDR3 in DNA: TGTGCCAGCAGTTACGGATTACAGGGCTACGAGCAGTACTTC.

This clonotype showed up just a few times. As DNA, the CDR3 is TGTGCCAGCAGCCAAGGGGCCCACAATGAGCAGTTCTTC. It is translated as CASSQGAHNEQFF. The chain carries TRBV14 and TRBJ2-1; no firm D call. The CDR3 loop spans 13 amino acids. With 1 base removed from V and 5 bases from J, the gap between germline ends came to 6 bases. Germline CDR1 reads SGHDN; CDR2 reads FVKESK.

This clonotype was observed a few times. The V and J genes are TRBV20-1 and TRBJ1-2, with D possibly TRBD1 on 5 matching bases. The CDR3 loop spans 12 amino acids. V was trimmed by 5 bases and J by 3 bases, leaving 10 bases between them. Germline lookup yields CDR1 DFQATT and CDR2 SNEGSKA (reference sequence). CDR3 sequence (DNA): TGCAGTGCTTACGGGACGGACTATGGCTACACCTTC. Protein: CSAYGTDYGYTF.

This clonotype was picked up a small number of times. The chain joins TRBV30 to TRBJ2-7; no definite D call. V lost 3 bases and J 3 bases, leaving 9 bases between the germline ends. The CDR3 is 12 amino acids. In germline, CDR1 is GTSNPN, CDR2 SVGIG (reference sequence). The CDR3 sequence: CAWRAVGYEQYF. The CDR3 nucleotides are TGTGCCTGGAGGGCGGTGGGCTACGAGCAGTACTTC.

J is TRBJ2-1 and V is TRBV11-2; 8 nucleotides align to TRBD1. Germline V lookup: CDR1 SGHAT, CDR2 FQNNGV. The junction had 5 bases not matched to a gene; V was cut back by 5 bases and J by 2 bases. The CDR3 runs 15 residues. CDR3 loop: CASSVTGQAYNEQFF. Here the CDR3 DNA reads TGTGCCAGCAGCGTAACGGGACAGGCCTACAATGAGCAGTTCTTC. The complete variable domain, with remaining parts taken from reference TRBV11-2 and TRBJ2-1, reads EAGVAQSPRYKIIEKRQSVAFWCNPISGHATLYWYQQILGQGPKLLIQFQNNGVVDDSQLPKDRFSAERLKGVDSTLKIQPAKLEDSAVYLCASSVTGQAYNEQFFGPGTRLTVL.

This clonotype was found a few times. The rearrangement uses TRBV24-1 and TRBJ1-2; maybe TRBD1 (5 bases). CDR1 is KGHDR, CDR2 SFDVKD, per germline. The ends were cut back, 2 bases at V and 5 bases at J, with 14 bases in the middle. This CDR3 spans 15 amino acids. The CDR3 DNA follows: TGTGCCACCAGTGATTCGTGGGGCACCGTTTATGGCTACACCTTC. It specifies CATSDSWGTVYGYTF.

This chain connects TRBV30 to TRBJ2-1; 7 positions match TRBD1. Trimming removed 2 bases from V and 0 bases from J; junction bases left unmatched: 4. Germline CDR1 GTSNPN, CDR2 SVGIG (reference sequence). This CDR3 comprises 15 residues. CDR3 in amino acids: CAWSRTGSSYNEQFF. DNA of the CDR3: TGTGCCTGGAGTAGGACAGGCAGCTCCTACAATGAGCAGTTCTTC.

This clonotype was counted many times. DNA for the CDR3: TGTGCCAGCACCTATGGTTTAGCGGGAGGTGGCATTCAGTACTTC. It translates to CASTYGLAGGGIQYF. The chain employs TRBV12-3 or TRBV12-4 and TRBJ2-4; TRBD2 agrees at 10 bases. Losses at the gene ends were 7 bases for V and 9 bases for J; bases not matched to a gene: 12. The CDR3 loop spans 15 amino acids.

This clonotype was seen repeatedly, ten times or more. The chain employs TRBV27 and TRBJ2-7, with TRBD2 matching over 9 bases. The V gene's germline CDR1 is MNHEY and CDR2 SMNVEV (reference sequence). V gave up 11 bases and J gave up 4 bases; unmatched junction bases: 15. This CDR3 has 15 amino acids. CDR3 loop: CAAGRVSGGFYEQYF. The CDR3 nucleotides are TGTGCCGCAGGGAGGGTAAGCGGGGGGTTTTACGAGCAGTACTTC.

The J gene is TRBJ2-3, the V gene TRBV7-9; 10 nucleotides match TRBD2. Germline CDR1 and CDR2: SEHNR and FQNEAQ (reference sequence). This CDR3 is 15 amino acids long. V lost 5 bases and J lost 2; bases outside the gene matches: 4. The CDR3 region has the DNA TGTGCCAGCAGCGATAGCGGGGGGCTCACAGATACGCAGTATTTT. Translation: CASSDSGGLTDTQYF.